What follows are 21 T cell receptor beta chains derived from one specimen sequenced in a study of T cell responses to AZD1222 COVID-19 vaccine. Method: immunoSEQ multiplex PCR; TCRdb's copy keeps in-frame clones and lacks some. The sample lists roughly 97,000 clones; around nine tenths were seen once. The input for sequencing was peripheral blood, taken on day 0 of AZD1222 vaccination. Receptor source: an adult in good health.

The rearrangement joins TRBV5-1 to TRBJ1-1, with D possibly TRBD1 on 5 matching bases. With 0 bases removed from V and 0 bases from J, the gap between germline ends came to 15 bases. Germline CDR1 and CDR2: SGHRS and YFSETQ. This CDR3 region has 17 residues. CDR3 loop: CASSLEGIGAMNTEAFF. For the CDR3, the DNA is TGCGCCAGCAGCTTGGAGGGAATTGGGGCCATGAACACTGAAGCTTTCTTT. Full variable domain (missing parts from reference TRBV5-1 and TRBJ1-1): KAGVTQTPRYLIKTRGQQVTLSCSPISGHRSVSWYQQTPGQGLQFLFEYFSETQRNKGNFPGRFSGRQFSNSRSEMNVSTLELGDSALYLCASSLEGIGAMNTEAFFGQGTRLTVV.

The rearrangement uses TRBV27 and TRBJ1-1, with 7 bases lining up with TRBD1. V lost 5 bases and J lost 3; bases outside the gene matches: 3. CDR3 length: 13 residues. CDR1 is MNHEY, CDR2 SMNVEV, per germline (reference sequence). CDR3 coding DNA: TGTGCCAGCAGTGGGCAGGGGGACACTGAAGCTTTCTTT. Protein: CASSGQGDTEAFF.

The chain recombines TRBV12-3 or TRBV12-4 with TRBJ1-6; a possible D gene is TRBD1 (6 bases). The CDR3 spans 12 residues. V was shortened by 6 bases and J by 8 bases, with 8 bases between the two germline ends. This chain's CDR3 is CASRAGDSPLHF. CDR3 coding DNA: TGTGCCAGCAGGGCAGGGGATTCACCCCTCCACTTT.

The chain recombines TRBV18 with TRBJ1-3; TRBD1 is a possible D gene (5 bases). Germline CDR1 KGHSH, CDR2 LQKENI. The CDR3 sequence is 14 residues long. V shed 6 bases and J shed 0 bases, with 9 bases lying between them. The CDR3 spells CASSLQDSGNTIYF. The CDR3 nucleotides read TGTGCCAGCTCTCTACAGGACTCTGGAAACACCATATATTTT.

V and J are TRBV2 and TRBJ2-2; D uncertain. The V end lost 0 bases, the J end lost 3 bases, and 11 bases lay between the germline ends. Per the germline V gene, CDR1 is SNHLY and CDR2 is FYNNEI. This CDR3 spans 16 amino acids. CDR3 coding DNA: TGTGCCAGCAGTGAAGCGCTTCGGGTCCACACCGGGGAGCTGTTTTTT. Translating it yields CASSEALRVHTGELFF.

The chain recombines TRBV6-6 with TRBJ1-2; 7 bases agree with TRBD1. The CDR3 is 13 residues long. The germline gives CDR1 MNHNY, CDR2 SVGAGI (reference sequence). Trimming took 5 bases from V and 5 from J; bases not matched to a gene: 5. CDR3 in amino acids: CASSDRVGYGYTF. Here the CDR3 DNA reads TGTGCCAGCAGTGACAGGGTAGGGTATGGCTACACCTTC.

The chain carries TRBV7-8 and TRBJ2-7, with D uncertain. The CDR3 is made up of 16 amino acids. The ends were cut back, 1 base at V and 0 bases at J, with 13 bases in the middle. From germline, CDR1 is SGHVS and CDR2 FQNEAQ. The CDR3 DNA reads TGTGCCAGCAGCTTAGGTTATGGGATAGCCTCCTACGAGCAGTACTTC. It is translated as CASSLGYGIASYEQYF.

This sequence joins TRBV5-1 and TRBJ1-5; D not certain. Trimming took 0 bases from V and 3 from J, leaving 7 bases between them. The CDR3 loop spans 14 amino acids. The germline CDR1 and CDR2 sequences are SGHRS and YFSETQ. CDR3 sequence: CASSLGETNQPQHF. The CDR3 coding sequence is TGCGCCAGCAGCTTGGGGGAGACCAATCAGCCCCAGCATTTT.

CDR3 loop: CASSYSGQPGYTF. The CDR3 nucleotides are TGTGCCAGCAGTTACTCGGGTCAGCCAGGCTACACCTTC. The chain is built from TRBV6-5 and TRBJ1-2; no reliable D call. CDR3 length: 13 residues. Germline CDR1 and CDR2: MNHEY and SVGAGI. Trimming stripped 0 bases from V and 8 bases from J, with 10 bases between.

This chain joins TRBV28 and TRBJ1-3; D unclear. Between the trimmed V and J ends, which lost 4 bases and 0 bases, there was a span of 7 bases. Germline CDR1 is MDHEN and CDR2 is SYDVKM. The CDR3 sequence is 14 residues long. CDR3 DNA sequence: TGTGCCAGCAGTTCCGGGCCCTCTGGAAACACCATATATTTT. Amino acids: CASSSGPSGNTIYF.

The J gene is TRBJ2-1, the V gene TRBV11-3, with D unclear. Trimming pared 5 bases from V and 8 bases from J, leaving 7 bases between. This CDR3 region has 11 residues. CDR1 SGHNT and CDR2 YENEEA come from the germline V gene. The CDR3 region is CASSQTDEQFF. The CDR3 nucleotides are TGTGCCAGCAGCCAGACGGATGAGCAGTTCTTC.

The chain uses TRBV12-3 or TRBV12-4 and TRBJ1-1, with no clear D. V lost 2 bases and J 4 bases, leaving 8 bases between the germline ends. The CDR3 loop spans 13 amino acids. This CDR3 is CASSLWLGTEAFF. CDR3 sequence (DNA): TGTGCCAGCAGTTTATGGCTGGGCACTGAAGCTTTCTTT.

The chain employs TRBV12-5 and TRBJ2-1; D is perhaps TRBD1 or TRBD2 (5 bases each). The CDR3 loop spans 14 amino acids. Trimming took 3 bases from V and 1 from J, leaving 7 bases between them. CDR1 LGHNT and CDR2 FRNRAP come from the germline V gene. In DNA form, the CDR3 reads TGTGCTAGTGGTTTAGAGGGGTCCTACAATGAGCAGTTCTTC. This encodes CASGLEGSYNEQFF.

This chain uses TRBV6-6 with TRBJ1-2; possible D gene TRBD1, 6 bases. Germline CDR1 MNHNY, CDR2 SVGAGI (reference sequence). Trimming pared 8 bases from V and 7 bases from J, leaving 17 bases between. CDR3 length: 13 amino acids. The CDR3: CASRSGVAGGYTF. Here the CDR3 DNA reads TGTGCCAGCCGATCAGGGGTTGCAGGTGGCTACACCTTC.

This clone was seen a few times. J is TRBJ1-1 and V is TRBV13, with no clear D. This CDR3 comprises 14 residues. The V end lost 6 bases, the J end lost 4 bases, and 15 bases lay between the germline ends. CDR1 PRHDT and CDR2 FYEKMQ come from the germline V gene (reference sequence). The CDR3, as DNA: TGTGCCAGCAGGCGCCAGGACGGAATCACTGAAGCTTTCTTT. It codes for CASRRQDGITEAFF. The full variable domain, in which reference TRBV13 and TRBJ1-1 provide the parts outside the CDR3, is AAGVIQSPRHLIKEKRETATLKCYPIPRHDTVYWYQQGPGQDPQFLISFYEKMQSDKGSIPDRFSAQQFSDYHSELNMSSLELGDSALYFCASRRQDGITEAFFGQGTRLTVV.

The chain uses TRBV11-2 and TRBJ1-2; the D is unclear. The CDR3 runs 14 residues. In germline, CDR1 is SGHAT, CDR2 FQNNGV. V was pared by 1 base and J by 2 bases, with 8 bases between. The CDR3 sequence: CASSLGASNYGYTF. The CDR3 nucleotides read TGTGCCAGCAGCTTAGGCGCCTCGAACTATGGCTACACCTTC.

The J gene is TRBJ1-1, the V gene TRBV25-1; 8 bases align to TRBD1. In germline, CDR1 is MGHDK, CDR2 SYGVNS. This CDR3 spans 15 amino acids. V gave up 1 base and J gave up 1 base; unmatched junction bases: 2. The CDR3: CASSELGTGNTEAFF. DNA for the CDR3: TGTGCCAGCAGTGAATTAGGGACAGGGAACACTGAAGCTTTCTTT. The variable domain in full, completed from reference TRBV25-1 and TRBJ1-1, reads EADIYQTPRYLVIGTGKKITLECSQTMGHDKMYWYQQDPGMELHLIHYSYGVNSTEKGDLSSESTVSRIRTEHFPLTLESARPSHTSQYLCASSELGTGNTEAFFGQGTRLTVV.

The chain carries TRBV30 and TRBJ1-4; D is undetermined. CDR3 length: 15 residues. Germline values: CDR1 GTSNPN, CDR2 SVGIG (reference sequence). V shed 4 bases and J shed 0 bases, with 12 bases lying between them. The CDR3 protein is CAWKGDLTTNEKLFF. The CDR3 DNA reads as TGTGCCTGGAAGGGCGACCTAACAACTAATGAAAAACTGTTTTTT.

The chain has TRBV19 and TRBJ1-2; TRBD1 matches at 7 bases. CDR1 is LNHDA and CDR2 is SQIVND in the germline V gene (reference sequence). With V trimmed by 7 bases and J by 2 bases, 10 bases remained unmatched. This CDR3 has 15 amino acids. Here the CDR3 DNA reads TGTGCCAGTACCGCACCTACAGGGGAAAACTATGGCTACACCTTC. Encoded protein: CASTAPTGENYGYTF.

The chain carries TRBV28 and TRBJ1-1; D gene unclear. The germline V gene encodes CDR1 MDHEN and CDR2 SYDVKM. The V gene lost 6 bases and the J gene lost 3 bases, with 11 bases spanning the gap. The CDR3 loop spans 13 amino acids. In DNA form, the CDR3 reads TGTGCCAGCAGCCGCAAATGGTACACTGAAGCTTTCTTT. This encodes CASSRKWYTEAFF.

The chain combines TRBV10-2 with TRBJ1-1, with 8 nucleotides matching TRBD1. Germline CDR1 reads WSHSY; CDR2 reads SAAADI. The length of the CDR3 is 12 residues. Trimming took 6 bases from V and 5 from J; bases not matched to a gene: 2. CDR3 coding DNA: TGCGCCAGCAGAAGGACAGGGACTGAAGCTTTCTTT. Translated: CASRRTGTEAFF.